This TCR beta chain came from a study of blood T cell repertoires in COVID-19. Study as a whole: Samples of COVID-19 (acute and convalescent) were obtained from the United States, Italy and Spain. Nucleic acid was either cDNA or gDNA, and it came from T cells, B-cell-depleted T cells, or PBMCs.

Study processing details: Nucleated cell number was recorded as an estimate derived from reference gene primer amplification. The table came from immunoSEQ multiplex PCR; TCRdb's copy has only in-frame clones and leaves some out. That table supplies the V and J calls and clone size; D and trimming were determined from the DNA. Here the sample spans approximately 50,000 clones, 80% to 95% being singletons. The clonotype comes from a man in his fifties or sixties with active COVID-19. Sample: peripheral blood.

The CDR3, as DNA: TGTGCCAGCAGTGAGCGGGGTTTCGGCACCGGGGAGCTGTTTTTT. Its protein product is CASSERGFGTGELFF. The rearrangement uses TRBV2 and TRBJ2-2, with a tentative D call TRBD2 (6 bases). The germline V and J ends were trimmed by 3 bases and 4 bases, with 12 bases remaining between them. The germline CDR1 and CDR2 sequences are SNHLY and FYNNEI. This CDR3 comprises 15 residues.